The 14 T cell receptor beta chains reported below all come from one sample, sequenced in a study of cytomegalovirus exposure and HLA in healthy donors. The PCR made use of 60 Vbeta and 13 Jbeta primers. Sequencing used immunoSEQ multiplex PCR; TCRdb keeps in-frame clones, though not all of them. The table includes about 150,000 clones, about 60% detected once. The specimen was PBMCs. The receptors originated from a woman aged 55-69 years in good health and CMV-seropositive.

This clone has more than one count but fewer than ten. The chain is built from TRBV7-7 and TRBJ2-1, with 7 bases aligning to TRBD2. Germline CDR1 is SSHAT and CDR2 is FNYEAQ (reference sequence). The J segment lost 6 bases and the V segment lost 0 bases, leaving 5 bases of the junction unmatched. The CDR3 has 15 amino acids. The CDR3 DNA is TGTGCCAGCAGCTTAGCGGGAGGGCCGAGCAATGAGCAGTTCTTC. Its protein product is CASSLAGGPSNEQFF.

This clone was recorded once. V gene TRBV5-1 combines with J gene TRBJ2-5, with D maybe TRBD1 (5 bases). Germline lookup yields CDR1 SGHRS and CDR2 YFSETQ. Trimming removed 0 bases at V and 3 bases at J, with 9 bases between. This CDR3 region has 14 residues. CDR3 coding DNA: TGCGCCAGCAGCTTGGCCGACAGTGAAGAGACCCAGTACTTC. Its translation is CASSLADSEETQYF. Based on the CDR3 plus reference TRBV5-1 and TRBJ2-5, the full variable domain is KAGVTQTPRYLIKTRGQQVTLSCSPISGHRSVSWYQQTPGQGLQFLFEYFSETQRNKGNFPGRFSGRQFSNSRSEMNVSTLELGDSALYLCASSLADSEETQYFGPGTRLLVL.

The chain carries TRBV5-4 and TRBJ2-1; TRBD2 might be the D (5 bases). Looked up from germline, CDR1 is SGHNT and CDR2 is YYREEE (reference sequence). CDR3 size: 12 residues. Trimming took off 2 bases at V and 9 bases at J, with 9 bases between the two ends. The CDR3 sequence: CASSFSGGEQFF. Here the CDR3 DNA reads TGTGCCAGCAGCTTTAGTGGAGGTGAGCAGTTCTTC.

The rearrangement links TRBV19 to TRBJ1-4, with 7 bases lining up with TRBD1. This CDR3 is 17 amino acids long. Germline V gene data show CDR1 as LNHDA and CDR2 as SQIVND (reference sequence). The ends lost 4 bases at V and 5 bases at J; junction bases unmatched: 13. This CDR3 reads CASSTPQSTGKNEKLFF. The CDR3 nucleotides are TGTGCCAGTAGTACCCCACAATCGACAGGGAAAAATGAAAAACTGTTTTTT.

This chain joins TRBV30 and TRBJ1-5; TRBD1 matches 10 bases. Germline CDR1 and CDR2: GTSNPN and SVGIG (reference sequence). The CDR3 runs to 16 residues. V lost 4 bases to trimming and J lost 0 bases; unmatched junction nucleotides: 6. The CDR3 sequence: CAWKTGGPNSNQPQHF. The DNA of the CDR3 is TGTGCCTGGAAGACAGGGGGCCCGAATAGCAATCAGCCCCAGCATTTT.

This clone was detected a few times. For the CDR3, the DNA is TGTGCCAGCAGTCCCTGGGGACAGGGTATGAATGAGCAGTTCTTC. Translation gives CASSPWGQGMNEQFF. The rearrangement joins TRBV28 to TRBJ2-1, with TRBD1 matching over 9 bases. Unmatched junction bases numbered 9, after V lost 5 bases and J lost 7 bases. Germline V lookup: CDR1 MDHEN, CDR2 SYDVKM. This CDR3 has 15 residues.

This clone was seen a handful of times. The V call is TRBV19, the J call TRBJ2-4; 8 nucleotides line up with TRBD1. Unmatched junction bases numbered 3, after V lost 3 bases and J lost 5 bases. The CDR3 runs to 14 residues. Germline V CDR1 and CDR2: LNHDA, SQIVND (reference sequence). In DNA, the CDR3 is TGTGCCAGTAGTATCTCAGGGGGCCAAAACATTCAGTACTTC. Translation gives CASSISGGQNIQYF.

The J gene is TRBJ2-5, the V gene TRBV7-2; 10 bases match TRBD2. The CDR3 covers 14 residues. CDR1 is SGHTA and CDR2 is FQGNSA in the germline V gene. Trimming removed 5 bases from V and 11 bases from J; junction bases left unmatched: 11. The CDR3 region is CASSKLAGAREQYF. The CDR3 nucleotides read TGTGCCAGCAGCAAGCTAGCGGGAGCAAGGGAGCAGTACTTC.

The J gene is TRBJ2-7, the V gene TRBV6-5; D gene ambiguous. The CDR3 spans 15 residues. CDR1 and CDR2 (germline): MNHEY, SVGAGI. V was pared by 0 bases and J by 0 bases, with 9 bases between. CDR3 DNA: TGTGCCAGCAGTTACTCGTTCGGCGGCTCCTACGAGCAGTACTTC. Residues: CASSYSFGGSYEQYF.

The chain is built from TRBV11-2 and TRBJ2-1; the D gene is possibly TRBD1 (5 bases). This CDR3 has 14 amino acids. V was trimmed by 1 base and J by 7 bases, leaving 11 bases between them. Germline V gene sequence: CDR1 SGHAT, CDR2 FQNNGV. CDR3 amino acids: CASSLASGLNEQFF. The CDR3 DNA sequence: TGTGCCAGCAGCTTAGCGTCAGGGTTGAATGAGCAGTTCTTC.

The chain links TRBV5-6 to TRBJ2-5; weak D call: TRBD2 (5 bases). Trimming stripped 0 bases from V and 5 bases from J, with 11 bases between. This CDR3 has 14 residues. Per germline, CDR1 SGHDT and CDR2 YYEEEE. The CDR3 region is CASSLVSGGETQYF. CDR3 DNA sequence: TGTGCCAGCAGCTTGGTTTCGGGCGGGGAGACCCAGTACTTC.

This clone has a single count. For the CDR3, the DNA is TGTGCCAGCAGGTCTACTAGCGGGAGGGCCCTCGCCGGGGAGCTGTTTTTT. This translates into CASRSTSGRALAGELFF. The rearrangement uses TRBV28 and TRBJ2-2, with TRBD2 matching over 13 bases. Trimming at V came to 6 bases and at J to 6 bases, leaving 10 bases not matched to a gene. Germline loops: CDR1 MDHEN, CDR2 SYDVKM. The CDR3 runs 17 residues. Complete variable domain (other parts from reference TRBV28 and TRBJ2-2): DVKVTQSSRYLVKRTGEKVFLECVQDMDHENMFWYRQDPGLGLRLIYFSYDVKMKEKGDIPEGYSVSREKKERFSLILESASTNQTSMYLCASRSTSGRALAGELFFGEGSRLTVL.

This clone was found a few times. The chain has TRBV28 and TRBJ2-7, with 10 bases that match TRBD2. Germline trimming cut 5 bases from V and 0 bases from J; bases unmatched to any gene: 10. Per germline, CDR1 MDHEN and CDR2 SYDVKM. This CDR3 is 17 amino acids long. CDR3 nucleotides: TGTGCCAGCAGTCCCCTGGGACTAGCGAGGAGCTCCTACGAGCAGTACTTC. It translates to CASSPLGLARSSYEQYF.

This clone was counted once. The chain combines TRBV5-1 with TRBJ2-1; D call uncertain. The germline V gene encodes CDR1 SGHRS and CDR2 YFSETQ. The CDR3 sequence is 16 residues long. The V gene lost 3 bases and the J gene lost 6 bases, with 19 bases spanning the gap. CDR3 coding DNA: TGCGCCAGCAGCTCACAAGGTGGGCTTCGCGCCAATGAGCAGTTCTTC. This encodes CASSSQGGLRANEQFF.